This T cell receptor (beta chain) was profiled in a study of shared T cell receptors in the human thymus. Profiled with immunoSEQ multiplex PCR; TCRdb holds only in-frame clones, not every one. The sample includes hundreds of thousands of clones, 95% seen only once; the top ten take roughly 0.021%. The sequenced sample consisted of thymocytes. The TCR sequence derives from a human donor.

The CDR3 here is CATQSGNTIYF. CDR3 in DNA: TGTGCCACGCAGTCTGGAAACACCATATATTTT. This chain links TRBV27 with TRBJ1-3; D gene unclear. The CDR3 extends over 11 amino acids. Germline assignment: CDR1 MNHEY and CDR2 SMNVEV (reference sequence). Trimming left V 10 bases short and J 1 base short, with 5 bases between.